The 25 T cell receptor beta chains in this list originate from one sample, sequenced in a study of human T cells and chemical hapten exposure. Time point: patch test 1, 2 weeks after DPC sensitization. The sample's treatment: therapeutic diphenylcyclopropenone sensitization with weekly scalp DPC. TCRdb re-analysed the RACE reads in MiXCR, keeping a single row per CDR3 protein. Of about 99,000 distinct CDR3 sequences in the sample, under 15% were seen once. Sequencing was performed on whole blood, taken in connection with sensitization to the hapten diphenylcyclopropenone (DPC). These receptor sequences come from a woman aged 40 to 55 with alopecia areata. Some clones in this sample may be carry-over from other donors' samples.

The chain employs TRBV28 and TRBJ1-5; D is uncertain. This CDR3 is built from 11 residues. The V gene's germline CDR1 is MDHEN and CDR2 SYDVKM. The V and J ends lost 8 bases and 5 bases respectively, with 7 bases between them. DNA of the CDR3: TGTGCCAGCTCCTCCTATCAGCCCCAGCATTTT. Translation: CASSSYQPQHF.

There are many counts of this clonotype. DNA for the CDR3: TGTGCCAGCAGCCAAATAGCGGGAGTTTACAATGAGCAGTTCTTC. This sequence encodes CASSQIAGVYNEQFF. V gene TRBV7-6 combines with J gene TRBJ2-1; 9 positions match TRBD2. The CDR3 is made up of 15 amino acids. Germline V gene sequence: CDR1 SGHVS, CDR2 FNYEAQ. V lost 5 bases and J lost 4; bases outside the gene matches: 6.

In its sample, this clonotype was seen a few times. The V gene is TRBV20-1, the J gene TRBJ1-3; D remains ambiguous. The V end was cut by 2 bases, the J end by 6 bases, with 5 bases between. Germline V lookup: CDR1 DFQATT, CDR2 SNEGSKA (reference sequence). The CDR3 runs 11 residues. The CDR3 reads CSARLENTIYF. Here the CDR3 DNA reads TGCAGTGCTAGACTCGAAAACACCATATATTTT.

V is TRBV7-9 and J is TRBJ2-1; no reliable D call. CDR3 length: 14 residues. From germline, CDR1 is SEHNR and CDR2 FQNEAQ (reference sequence). The V end was cut by 1 base, the J end by 2 bases, with 6 bases between. This CDR3 is CASSLGEPYNEQFF. CDR3 nucleotides: TGTGCCAGCAGCTTAGGTGAACCCTACAATGAGCAGTTCTTC.

This clonotype was seen ten or more times. This chain connects TRBV4-3 to TRBJ2-1; 7 bases fit TRBD1. The germline gives CDR1 LGHNA, CDR2 YSLEER. The CDR3 is 16 amino acids. J lost 8 bases, V lost 4 bases, and 14 bases had no gene match. The CDR3 sequence: CASSPKGGLHTDEQFF. DNA for the CDR3: TGCGCCAGCAGCCCAAAAGGGGGCCTCCATACGGATGAGCAGTTCTTC.

The chain uses TRBV20-1 and TRBJ2-7, with D perhaps TRBD1 or TRBD2 (5 bases each). From germline, CDR1 is DFQATT and CDR2 SNEGSKA (reference sequence). The CDR3 covers 14 residues. V was pared by 3 bases and J by 0 bases, with 12 bases between. The CDR3 coding sequence is TGCAGTGCTAGTGACGGGACGAGCTCCTACGAGCAGTACTTC. It encodes CSASDGTSSYEQYF.

This clonotype was observed a few times. The chain recombines TRBV10-3 with TRBJ2-7; a possible D gene is TRBD2 (6 bases). Germline lookup yields CDR1 ENHRY and CDR2 SYGVKD. The V end was cut by 2 bases, the J end by 6 bases, with 8 bases between. The CDR3 consists of 12 residues. The CDR3 sequence: CAISEMGGEQYF. The CDR3, as DNA: TGTGCCATCAGTGAGATGGGGGGCGAGCAGTACTTC.

This clonotype was recorded a few times. The chain employs TRBV14 and TRBJ2-1, with 9 bases identical to TRBD2. Per the germline V gene, CDR1 is SGHDN and CDR2 is FVKESK. Losses at the gene ends were 8 bases for V and 8 bases for J; bases not matched to a gene: 10. The length of the CDR3 is 14 residues. The DNA of the CDR3 is TGTGCCAGCCAGGAGGTAGCGGGAGCGTATGAGCAGTTCTTC. This gives the protein CASQEVAGAYEQFF.

The genes are TRBV7-2 and TRBJ2-3; D remains ambiguous. Looked up from germline, CDR1 is SGHTA and CDR2 is FQGNSA. The germline V and J ends were trimmed by 5 bases and 5 bases, with 8 bases remaining between them. The CDR3 is made up of 12 amino acids. The CDR3 loop is CASSPMGDTQYF. The CDR3 DNA reads as TGTGCCAGCAGCCCAATGGGAGATACGCAGTATTTT. Combining the CDR3 with reference TRBV7-2 and TRBJ2-3 gives the whole variable domain GAGVSQSPSNKVTEKGKDVELRCDPISGHTALYWYRQSLGQGLEFLIYFQGNSAPDKSGLPSDRFSAERTGGSVSTLTIQRTQQEDSAVYLCASSPMGDTQYFGPGTRLTVL.

This clonotype was seen a handful of times. The rearrangement uses TRBV6-6 and TRBJ2-6; 8 bases match TRBD1. From germline, CDR1 is MNHNY and CDR2 SVGAGI (reference sequence). J gave up 2 bases and V 6 bases, and 6 bases lay outside the gene matches. The CDR3 runs to 16 residues. In DNA, the CDR3 is TGTGCCAGCAGAACTACGGACAGGGCTGGGGCCAACGTCCTGACTTTC. This translates into CASRTTDRAGANVLTF.

The V call is TRBV7-2, the J call TRBJ2-3, with TRBD2 identical over 9 bases. After removal of 6 bases from V and 2 bases from J, the junction contained 6 bases not matched to a gene. Germline-derived CDR1 and CDR2 are SGHTA and FQGNSA. This CDR3 is 15 amino acids long. The CDR3 sequence: CASREGLAITDTQYF. The CDR3 DNA reads as TGTGCCAGCAGGGAAGGACTAGCGATCACAGATACGCAGTATTTT.

V and J are TRBV20-1 and TRBJ1-2; TRBD1 is a possible D gene (5 bases). This CDR3 has 16 amino acids. V was pared by 0 bases and J by 3 bases, with 17 bases between. Germline loops: CDR1 DFQATT, CDR2 SNEGSKA (reference sequence). CDR3: CSARDLQRGRDYGYTF. For the CDR3, the DNA is TGCAGTGCTAGAGACCTTCAAAGGGGCCGAGACTATGGCTACACCTTC.

The chain links TRBV24-1 to TRBJ2-7; 9 nucleotides match TRBD1. This CDR3 is built from 15 residues. V lost 2 bases to trimming and J lost 2 bases; unmatched junction nucleotides: 3. In germline, CDR1 is KGHDR, CDR2 SFDVKD. For the CDR3, the DNA is TGTGCCACCAGTGATTCAGGGACAGGGCCCTACGAGCAGTACTTC. It translates to CATSDSGTGPYEQYF.

This clonotype came up many times. This rearrangement joins TRBV6-5 to TRBJ1-6; D is unresolved. The CDR3 loop spans 15 amino acids. Germline lookup yields CDR1 MNHEY and CDR2 SVGAGI. V shed 6 bases and J shed 7 bases, with 16 bases lying between them. CDR3 DNA: TGTGCCAGCAGACCCCGTTGGGCGGACAATTCACCCCTCCACTTT. It codes for CASRPRWADNSPLHF.

This clonotype was detected a few times. The chain links TRBV20-1 to TRBJ2-1; TRBD2 is a possible D gene (6 bases). This CDR3 region has 15 residues. Germline CDR1 and CDR2: DFQATT and SNEGSKA (reference sequence). V was cut by 3 bases and J by 0 bases, with 12 bases left in between. The CDR3 loop reads CSASLGGSSYNEQFF. The CDR3 nucleotides are TGCAGTGCTAGCCTCGGGGGAAGCTCCTACAATGAGCAGTTCTTC.

V is TRBV6-5 and J is TRBJ1-1; D unclear. V lost 6 bases, J lost 0 bases, and 23 bases lay in between. CDR1 and CDR2 from the germline V gene are MNHEY and SVGAGI. This CDR3 is built from 18 residues. CDR3 DNA: TGTGCCAGCAGCCCACCCCCGGAGGCCTTCCTCATGAACACTGAAGCTTTCTTT. This sequence encodes CASSPPPEAFLMNTEAFF.

This clonotype occurred many times. V gene TRBV11-1 combines with J gene TRBJ2-3; the D is unclear. Trimming removed 2 bases from V and 3 bases from J, with 9 bases in between. This CDR3 spans 14 amino acids. The germline V gene has CDR1 SGHAT and CDR2 FQDESV (reference sequence). This CDR3 is CASSLLGLTDTQYF. The CDR3 nucleotides are TGTGCCAGCAGCTTACTGGGGTTAACAGATACGCAGTATTTT.

The chain has TRBV20-1 and TRBJ1-2; D uncertain. The CDR3 extends over 12 amino acids. Looked up from germline, CDR1 is DFQATT and CDR2 is SNEGSKA (reference sequence). Trimming took off 0 bases at V and 8 bases at J, with 10 bases between the two ends. CDR3 protein: CSARDFGVGYTF. In DNA form, the CDR3 reads TGCAGTGCTAGAGATTTCGGGGTCGGCTACACCTTC.

CDR3 residues: CASSRRLETQYF. The CDR3 DNA is TGTGCCAGCAGCAGGAGGTTAGAGACCCAGTACTTC. The V gene is TRBV7-6, the J gene TRBJ2-5, with D perhaps matching TRBD2 (5 bases). The CDR3 runs to 12 residues. The V gene lost 5 bases and the J gene lost 4 bases, with 8 bases spanning the gap. Per germline, CDR1 SGHVS and CDR2 FNYEAQ.

The chain has TRBV25-1 and TRBJ2-3, with unresolved D. The CDR3 runs 15 residues. Trimming shortened V by 1 base and J by 2 bases, and 10 bases separated the two germline ends. Germline values: CDR1 MGHDK, CDR2 SYGVNS. The CDR3 protein is CASSEFGRSTDTQYF. The CDR3 DNA sequence: TGTGCCAGCAGTGAATTCGGCAGGTCCACAGATACGCAGTATTTT.

CDR3 loop: CASSLSRLAGDPSYEQYF. The CDR3 nucleotides are TGTGCCAGCAGCTTATCGAGACTAGCGGGAGACCCTTCCTACGAGCAGTACTTC. The chain is built from TRBV7-9 and TRBJ2-7, with 12 bases lining up with TRBD2. This CDR3 has 18 amino acids. Germline CDR1 reads SEHNR; CDR2 reads FQNEAQ (reference sequence). V was clipped by 2 bases and J by 1 base; unmatched bases: 9.

DNA for the CDR3: TGCGCCAGCAGCCAAGCTAGGGACCGACAAGAGACCCAGTACTTC. As protein: CASSQARDRQETQYF. The chain couples TRBV4-3 to TRBJ2-5; D is tentatively TRBD1 or TRBD2 (5 bases each). This CDR3 contains 15 residues. CDR1 is LGHNA, CDR2 YSLEER, per germline. Between the trimmed V and J ends, which lost 1 base and 2 bases, there was a span of 11 bases.

This clonotype was picked up many times. The chain joins TRBV13 to TRBJ1-2; no definite D call. In germline, CDR1 is PRHDT, CDR2 FYEKMQ (reference sequence). The CDR3 is 13 residues long. V lost 5 bases to trimming and J lost 2 bases, with 9 bases between them. CDR3 residues: CASSRTDNYGYTF. CDR3 nucleotide sequence: TGTGCCAGCAGCCGTACAGACAACTATGGCTACACCTTC. Full variable domain (outside the CDR3, taken from reference TRBV13 and TRBJ1-2): AAGVIQSPRHLIKEKRETATLKCYPIPRHDTVYWYQQGPGQDPQFLISFYEKMQSDKGSIPDRFSAQQFSDYHSELNMSSLELGDSALYFCASSRTDNYGYTFGSGTRLTVV.

This rearrangement joins TRBV28 to TRBJ2-1, with D possibly TRBD2 on 6 matching bases. This CDR3 spans 12 amino acids. The germline V gene encodes CDR1 MDHEN and CDR2 SYDVKM. Trimming took off 5 bases at V and 8 bases at J, with 10 bases between the two ends. The CDR3 coding sequence is TGTGCCAGCAGTACTAGCTTCGATGAGCAGTTCTTC. As protein: CASSTSFDEQFF.

This clonotype was picked up a small number of times. The chain combines TRBV28 with TRBJ2-3, with D possibly TRBD2 on 7 matching bases. CDR3 length: 16 residues. Germline V lookup: CDR1 MDHEN, CDR2 SYDVKM. V was trimmed by 4 bases and J by 1 base, leaving 15 bases between them. This CDR3 is CASSYMGGRGTDTQYF. CDR3 nucleotide sequence: TGTGCCAGCAGTTACATGGGGGGGCGCGGCACAGATACGCAGTATTTT. The full variable domain, its missing parts supplied by reference TRBV28 and TRBJ2-3, is DVKVTQSSRYLVKRTGEKVFLECVQDMDHENMFWYRQDPGLGLRLIYFSYDVKMKEKGDIPEGYSVSREKKERFSLILESASTNQTSMYLCASSYMGGRGTDTQYFGPGTRLTVL.